This T cell receptor beta chain is from a study of CD8 T cells in ankylosing spondylitis. The table lists this clonotype with a count of one. Its antigen is currently unknown. Broader study findings: As reported, disease-linked clones showed significant enrichment in matched ankylosing spondylitis synovial fluid. Reactive arthritis synovial fluid and blood were previously reported to contain some motif variants. Disease-linked clones were found to be CD8+ and relatively rare in peripheral blood. A TCR beta motif of 8 or 9 highly homologous variants appeared characteristic of ankylosing spondylitis blood.

Trimming left V 7 bases short and J 3 bases short, with 15 bases between. The CDR3 totals 13 residues. The V gene's germline CDR1 is SQVTM and CDR2 ANQGSEA. Molecular-barcoded quantitative 5'-RACE produced these TCR beta libraries. Each CDR3 protein is one row after TCRdb ran MiXCR on the 5' RACE reads. Of about 480,000 distinct CDR3 sequences listed, about 15% are singletons. Sequencing was performed on blood, either unsorted or a sorted T cell fraction (not recorded which). This TCR was recovered from a male donor with ankylosing spondylitis. The chain joins TRBV29-1 to TRBJ1-1, with a tentative D call TRBD1 (5 bases). The DNA of the CDR3 is TGCAGCGCGAGGGGAAACAGAGACACTGAAGCTTTCTTT. It specifies CSARGNRDTEAFF.